The 14 T cell receptor beta chains below come from one sample, sequenced in a study of patients and donors after allogeneic stem cell transplantation. MiXCR was run by TCRdb on the RT-PCR reads, yielding one entry per CDR3 protein. The repertoire holds approximately 170,000 distinct CDR3 sequences, with 24% as singletons. Specimen: blood, either unsorted or a sorted T cell fraction (not recorded which). The receptors come from a human donor who was either an allogeneic HSCT recipient or a stem cell or donor lymphocyte infusion donor (not recorded which). It is not recorded whose cells these are; they may come from a transplant donor.

V is TRBV6-5 and J is TRBJ2-7, with D hard to call. This CDR3 comprises 12 residues. Germline V lookup: CDR1 MNHEY, CDR2 SVGAGI. With 4 bases removed from V and 4 bases from J, the gap between germline ends came to 8 bases. The CDR3 DNA sequence: TGTGCCAGCAGTTCCGAACTTTACGAGCAGTACTTC. Protein product: CASSSELYEQYF.

This chain uses TRBV25-1 with TRBJ1-4; tentative D call: TRBD1 (6 bases). The CDR3 totals 16 residues. V was pared by 1 base and J by 8 bases, with 17 bases between. Looked up from germline, CDR1 is MGHDK and CDR2 is SYGVNS. The CDR3 DNA reads as TGTGCCAGCAGTGAATCCGACAGGTGGTTCCGGGAAAAACTGTTTTTT. Its translation: CASSESDRWFREKLFF.

The V and J genes are TRBV5-1 and TRBJ2-1; possibly TRBD1 or TRBD2 for D (5 bases each). The CDR3 has 12 residues. V dropped 1 base and J dropped 8 bases, with 7 bases sitting between them. Germline V gene lookup returns CDR1 SGHRS and CDR2 YFSETQ. This chain's CDR3 is CASSLRGDEQFF. The CDR3 DNA reads as TGCGCCAGCAGCTTGCGGGGCGATGAGCAGTTCTTC.

This clonotype appeared a few times. The chain links TRBV24-1 to TRBJ2-2; D is perhaps TRBD1 (6 bases). This CDR3 region has 15 residues. From germline, CDR1 is KGHDR and CDR2 SFDVKD. The ends were cut back, 5 bases at V and 5 bases at J, with 14 bases in the middle. CDR3 amino acids: CATSGAAGETGELFF. CDR3 in DNA: TGTGCCACCAGTGGGGCGGCAGGGGAAACCGGGGAGCTGTTTTTT.

The chain has TRBV12-3 or TRBV12-4 and TRBJ1-6; 8 bases match TRBD1. The CDR3 is 15 residues long. Unmatched junction bases numbered 9, after V lost 2 bases and J lost 12 bases. CDR3 nucleotide sequence: TGTGCCAGCAGTTTAAGGCAGGGGGCGACCCTACCCCTCCACTTT. Translated: CASSLRQGATLPLHF.

This chain links TRBV21-1 with TRBJ2-1; the table's D call, TRBD1, was not checked against the DNA. TRBV21-1 is termed a pseudogene. This CDR3 contains 17 residues. This CDR3 is CASPVGQPPRGYNEQFF. CDR3 coding DNA: TGTGCCAGCCCCGTGGGCCAACCCCCGAGAGGGTACAATGAGCAGTTCTTC.

There are a few counts of this clonotype. The chain couples TRBV18 to TRBJ1-3; 10 bases agree with TRBD1. From germline, CDR1 is KGHSH and CDR2 LQKENI. This CDR3 region has 16 residues. V trimming: 3 bases; J trimming: 2 bases; junction bases outside the gene matches: 4. In nucleotides, the CDR3 is TGTGCCAGCTCACCGGGGACAGGGGTGGCTGGAAACACCATATATTTT. Amino acids: CASSPGTGVAGNTIYF.

The rearrangement links TRBV9 to TRBJ1-1; no firm D call. Deletions cut 3 bases from V and 0 bases from J, with 3 bases between. The CDR3 consists of 12 residues. The germline V gene has CDR1 SGDLS and CDR2 YYNGEE. The CDR3 sequence: CASSEVNTEAFF. CDR3 nucleotide sequence: TGTGCCAGCAGCGAAGTGAACACTGAAGCTTTCTTT.

V usage is TRBV29-1 and J usage is TRBJ2-7; D is uncertain. The CDR3 has 13 residues. V shed 4 bases and J shed 0 bases, with 10 bases lying between them. From germline, CDR1 is SQVTM and CDR2 ANQGSEA. In DNA form, the CDR3 reads TGCAGCGTTGTCCCGGAGAGCTCCTACGAGCAGTACTTC. This sequence encodes CSVVPESSYEQYF.

The rearrangement joins TRBV29-1 to TRBJ1-2, with 7 bases lining up with TRBD1. In germline, CDR1 is SQVTM, CDR2 ANQGSEA. This CDR3 contains 17 residues. The ends lost 1 base at V and 4 bases at J; junction bases unmatched: 15. CDR3 loop: CSVEAAGGRLFSYGYTF. CDR3 coding DNA: TGCAGCGTTGAAGCGGCAGGGGGTCGTCTATTTAGCTATGGCTACACCTTC.

There are a few counts of this clonotype. This chain uses TRBV25-1 with TRBJ2-7; D assignment may be TRBD1 or TRBD2 (7 bases each). The CDR3 consists of 15 residues. Per germline, CDR1 MGHDK and CDR2 SYGVNS. V was shortened by 2 bases and J by 3 bases, with 14 bases between the two germline ends. In DNA form, the CDR3 reads TGTGCCAGCAGTGAAGGGGGAGGGGGCCTCTACGAGCAGTACTTC. Its translation is CASSEGGGGLYEQYF.

This clonotype occurred a few times. V usage is TRBV2 and J usage is TRBJ1-2; D is possibly TRBD1 (6 bases). The CDR3 loop spans 15 amino acids. Per germline, CDR1 SNHLY and CDR2 FYNNEI. The V end lost 6 bases, the J end lost 0 bases, and 14 bases lay between the germline ends. The CDR3 protein is CASRLQGRANYGYTF. The CDR3 region has the DNA TGTGCCAGCAGACTACAGGGTCGGGCTAACTATGGCTACACCTTC.

This clonotype was recorded a few times. This sequence joins TRBV27 and TRBJ2-7; 7 bases are shared with TRBD1. This CDR3 region has 14 residues. V was pared by 4 bases and J by 3 bases, with 6 bases of the junction left unmatched. Germline V gene sequence: CDR1 MNHEY, CDR2 SMNVEV (reference sequence). The CDR3 loop is CASSSRGQLYEQYF. DNA of the CDR3: TGTGCCAGCAGTTCCCGGGGACAGCTCTACGAGCAGTACTTC.

This chain uses TRBV20-1 with TRBJ1-2, with D unresolved. V gave up 4 bases and J gave up 0 bases, with 15 bases separating them. The CDR3 contains 15 residues. Germline V lookup: CDR1 DFQATT, CDR2 SNEGSKA (reference sequence). CDR3 bases: TGCAGTGCTACATCACCCGGGTCCACTAACTATGGCTACACCTTC. Encoded protein: CSATSPGSTNYGYTF.